A single sample is the source of the 32 T cell receptor beta chains below, sequenced in a study of cytomegalovirus exposure and HLA in healthy donors. PCR amplification relied on 60 Vbeta primers (plus 13 Jbeta primers). Assay: immunoSEQ multiplex PCR; the TCRdb copy retains only in-frame clones and omits some. The data show approximately 170,000 clones, with roughly 73% seen just once and around 3% held by the top ten. The sequenced material came from PBMCs. Receptors originate from a female donor in good health and CMV-seronegative.

This clone showed up just a few times. CDR3: CASSPLTGQGTEAFF. In nucleotides, the CDR3 is TGTGCCAGCAGTCCGTTGACAGGGCAGGGCACTGAAGCTTTCTTT. The chain joins TRBV6-1 to TRBJ1-1, with TRBD1 identical over 7 bases. With 5 bases clipped from V and 4 bases from J, the junction kept 10 bases outside the gene matches. Per the germline V gene, CDR1 is MNHNS and CDR2 is SASEGT. This CDR3 is built from 15 residues.

This clone was observed once. The gene calls are TRBV2 and TRBJ2-7, with 7 bases identical to TRBD2. J gave up 2 bases and V 1 base, and 5 bases lay outside the gene matches. The CDR3 runs to 15 residues. The V gene's germline CDR1 is SNHLY and CDR2 FYNNEI. CDR3 DNA sequence: TGTGCCAGCAGTGAAGGGGGGGGTACCACCTACGAGCAGTACTTC. Amino acids: CASSEGGGTTYEQYF.

V gene TRBV11-3 combines with J gene TRBJ2-5, with 9 bases lining up with TRBD2. After removal of 5 bases from V and 11 bases from J, the junction contained 9 bases not matched to a gene. This CDR3 has 13 residues. Germline V gene sequence: CDR1 SGHNT, CDR2 YENEEA. CDR3 sequence: CASSQGQRGVQYF. The CDR3 DNA reads as TGTGCCAGCAGCCAGGGGCAGCGGGGGGTTCAGTACTTC.

Points on this clone: One junction end disagrees with the germline gene, perhaps due to a read error. The chain employs TRBV15 and TRBJ2-7, with D tentatively TRBD2 (5 bases). This CDR3 region has 17 residues. Germline CDR1 and CDR2: LNHNV and YYDKDF (reference sequence). The chain's CDR3 is CATSRDSASPGSYEQCF. In DNA, the CDR3 is TGTGCCACCAGCAGAGACTCCGCTAGCCCCGGATCCTACGAGCAGTGCTTC.

The J gene is TRBJ2-1, the V gene TRBV5-4, with D possibly matching TRBD2 (5 bases). V lost 3 bases and J 9 bases, leaving 10 bases between the germline ends. This CDR3 has 12 residues. Looked up from germline, CDR1 is SGHNT and CDR2 is YYREEE (reference sequence). The CDR3 region is CASSSLAGEQFF. The CDR3 bases are TGTGCCAGCAGCTCCCTAGCTGGTGAGCAGTTCTTC.

The gene calls are TRBV19 and TRBJ2-4; D might be TRBD1 (6 bases). Germline V gene data show CDR1 as LNHDA and CDR2 as SQIVND (reference sequence). Trimming shortened V by 1 base and J by 9 bases, and 13 bases separated the two germline ends. The CDR3 contains 14 residues. For the CDR3, the DNA is TGTGCCAGTAGTATAGGACAGGAGGCGAGCATTCAGTACTTC. Protein product: CASSIGQEASIQYF.

The rearrangement uses TRBV6-5 and TRBJ1-1; D is unclear. Germline V gene data show CDR1 as MNHEY and CDR2 as SVGAGI. Trimming cost V 0 bases and J 4 bases, with 15 bases left between them. This CDR3 has 16 amino acids. The CDR3 DNA is TGTGCCAGCAGTTACTCAGACGGAAGAGGATTCACTGAAGCTTTCTTT. Amino acid sequence: CASSYSDGRGFTEAFF.

The chain combines TRBV11-3 with TRBJ2-1; D is ambiguous. The V gene's germline CDR1 is SGHNT and CDR2 YENEEA. CDR3 length: 14 residues. The V end lost 2 bases, the J end lost 3 bases, and 8 bases lay between the germline ends. The CDR3 DNA is TGTGCCAGCAGCTTAACGGTAAGCTACAATGAGCAGTTCTTC. Its translation: CASSLTVSYNEQFF.

This clone was observed once. This chain joins TRBV19 and TRBJ2-2; tentatively, D is TRBD1 (5 bases). CDR1 is LNHDA, CDR2 SQIVND, per germline (reference sequence). The CDR3 is 15 residues long. The V and J ends lost 6 bases and 0 bases respectively, with 11 bases between them. CDR3 sequence reads: CASRPAGPNTGELFF. The CDR3 bases are TGTGCCAGTAGGCCTGCAGGGCCGAACACCGGGGAGCTGTTTTTT.

V usage is TRBV6-1 and J usage is TRBJ2-7; 8 nucleotides line up with TRBD1. This CDR3 is built from 16 residues. Germline V CDR1 and CDR2: MNHNS, SASEGT. Unmatched junction bases numbered 10, after V lost 2 bases and J lost 4 bases. The CDR3: CASSEREDRGGYEQYF. The CDR3, as DNA: TGTGCCAGCAGTGAAAGGGAAGACAGGGGCGGGTACGAGCAGTACTTC.

J is TRBJ2-7 and V is TRBV11-1; maybe TRBD2 (5 bases). CDR1 SGHAT and CDR2 FQDESV come from the germline V gene (reference sequence). The length of the CDR3 is 14 residues. Trimming took off 8 bases at V and 2 bases at J, with 16 bases between the two ends. The CDR3 region is CASEGWVPTYEQYF. Written as DNA, the CDR3 is TGTGCCAGCGAGGGATGGGTCCCTACCTACGAGCAGTACTTC. Combining the CDR3 with reference TRBV11-1 and TRBJ2-7 gives the whole variable domain EAEVAQSPRYKITEKSQAVAFWCDPISGHATLYWYRQILGQGPELLVQFQDESVVDDSQLPKDRFSAERLKGVDSTLKIQPAELGDSAMYLCASEGWVPTYEQYFGPGTRLTVT.

V is TRBV5-1 and J is TRBJ1-4; D not certain. Looked up from germline, CDR1 is SGHRS and CDR2 is YFSETQ. The CDR3 totals 15 residues. Trimming took off 4 bases at V and 8 bases at J, with 18 bases between the two ends. CDR3 bases: TGCGCCAGCAGCCTCTCCGAACCGGGATTCGAAAAACTGTTTTTT. Its translation: CASSLSEPGFEKLFF.

This chain uses TRBV27 with TRBJ2-7; D is unclear. The V gene's germline CDR1 is MNHEY and CDR2 SMNVEV (reference sequence). The CDR3 runs to 14 residues. Trimming removed 1 base at V and 3 bases at J, with 10 bases between. The CDR3 nucleotides read TGTGCCAGCAGTTTATACCTTACTGACTACGAGCAGTACTTC. Its protein product is CASSLYLTDYEQYF.

J is TRBJ1-2 and V is TRBV7-9; 8 bases line up with TRBD1. The CDR3 has 15 residues. Germline values: CDR1 SEHNR, CDR2 FQNEAQ (reference sequence). V dropped 1 base and J dropped 6; count of bases not matched to a gene: 7. The CDR3 DNA sequence: TGTGCCAGCAGCTTAGATGGGTGGACAGGGAATGGCTACACCTTC. Translated, it gives CASSLDGWTGNGYTF.

V and J are TRBV9 and TRBJ1-6; no clear D gene. CDR1 and CDR2 from the germline V gene are SGDLS and YYNGEE. Trimming removed 0 bases from V and 11 bases from J, with 15 bases in between. This CDR3 comprises 15 residues. The CDR3 region is CASSVAGGGEAPLHF. The CDR3 DNA is TGTGCCAGCAGCGTAGCCGGTGGAGGCGAGGCACCCCTCCACTTT.

This chain connects TRBV29-1 to TRBJ1-2, with D perhaps matching TRBD1 (5 bases). V dropped 6 bases and J dropped 3 bases, with 17 bases sitting between them. The CDR3 is 14 amino acids. The germline CDR1 and CDR2 sequences are SQVTM and ANQGSEA. The CDR3 here is CSVFGTEGDYGYTF. The CDR3 nucleotides are TGCAGCGTGTTTGGGACGGAGGGCGACTATGGCTACACCTTC. Filled out from reference TRBV29-1 and TRBJ1-2, the complete variable domain reads SAVISQKPSRDICQRGTSLTIQCQVDSQVTMMFWYRQQPGQSLTLIATANQGSEATYESGFVIDKFPISRPNLTFSTLTVSNMSPEDSSIYLCSVFGTEGDYGYTFGSGTRLTVV.

The chain employs TRBV27 and TRBJ1-1; TRBD1 aligns across 7 bases. The CDR3 is made up of 14 amino acids. Losses at the gene ends were 2 bases for V and 4 bases for J; bases not matched to a gene: 4. Looked up from germline, CDR1 is MNHEY and CDR2 is SMNVEV (reference sequence). The CDR3, as DNA: TGTGCCAGCAGTTTAGAACAGGGGATCACTGAAGCTTTCTTT. Amino acid sequence: CASSLEQGITEAFF.

The chain couples TRBV28 to TRBJ2-6; 8 positions agree with TRBD1. J lost 4 bases, V lost 3 bases, and 8 bases had no gene match. The CDR3 loop spans 17 amino acids. Per germline, CDR1 MDHEN and CDR2 SYDVKM. CDR3 in amino acids: CASSFGQGGWGANVLTF. CDR3 coding DNA: TGTGCCAGCAGTTTCGGACAGGGAGGTTGGGGGGCCAACGTCCTGACTTTC.

The J gene is TRBJ1-5, the V gene TRBV7-2; 7 bases match TRBD1. CDR1 and CDR2 from the germline V gene are SGHTA and FQGNSA. This CDR3 region has 16 residues. V was clipped by 6 bases and J by 2 bases; unmatched bases: 10. The CDR3 loop is CASSLIQGIRNQPQHF. The CDR3 DNA sequence: TGTGCCAGCAGTTTGATACAGGGGATTCGCAATCAGCCCCAGCATTTT.

The genes are TRBV5-1 and TRBJ1-6; 9 positions match TRBD1. In germline, CDR1 is SGHRS, CDR2 YFSETQ. This CDR3 contains 14 residues. The V and J ends lost 4 bases and 7 bases, in that order; junction bases with no gene match: 3. This chain's CDR3 is CASSQGQGNSPLHF. DNA for the CDR3: TGCGCCAGCAGCCAGGGACAGGGAAATTCACCCCTCCACTTT.

The gene calls are TRBV19 and TRBJ1-2; 8 bases match TRBD1. With 8 bases clipped from V and 0 bases from J, the junction kept 2 bases outside the gene matches. Germline values: CDR1 LNHDA, CDR2 SQIVND (reference sequence). CDR3 length: 13 residues. CDR3 bases: TGTGCCAGTCAGGACAGGGCTAACTATGGCTACACCTTC. Translation gives CASQDRANYGYTF.

This chain joins TRBV7-2 and TRBJ2-7; TRBD1 matches at 9 bases. The CDR3 is made up of 15 amino acids. Germline values: CDR1 SGHTA, CDR2 FQGNSA. Losses at the gene ends were 2 bases for V and 0 bases for J; bases not matched to a gene: 2. CDR3 sequence (DNA): TGTGCCAGCAGCTTACAGGGACAGGGCTCCTACGAGCAGTACTTC. Its protein product is CASSLQGQGSYEQYF.

V usage is TRBV19 and J usage is TRBJ1-4, with TRBD1 identical over 10 bases. The germline CDR1 and CDR2 sequences are LNHDA and SQIVND (reference sequence). The CDR3 consists of 14 residues. Trimming removed 7 bases from V and 8 bases from J; junction bases left unmatched: 7. CDR3 sequence: CASIKTGGNEKLFF. DNA of the CDR3: TGTGCCAGTATCAAGACAGGGGGCAACGAAAAACTGTTTTTT.

This clone was seen just once. V and J are TRBV4-1 and TRBJ2-1; possibly TRBD1 for D (7 bases). Trimming removed 4 bases from V and 9 bases from J, with 19 bases in between. The CDR3 consists of 15 residues. Germline V gene lookup returns CDR1 MGHRA and CDR2 YSYEKL. CDR3 region: CASSPGDSDDGEQFF. CDR3 bases: TGCGCCAGCAGCCCGGGGGACAGCGACGATGGTGAGCAGTTCTTC.

The chain employs TRBV4-3 and TRBJ1-1; the D gene is possibly TRBD1 (6 bases). The V and J ends lost 7 bases and 1 base respectively, with 13 bases between them. CDR1 is LGHNA and CDR2 is YSLEER in the germline V gene. The CDR3 length is 14 residues. The CDR3 spells CASTLGGWNTEAFF. The CDR3 coding sequence is TGCGCCAGCACCCTAGGGGGTTGGAACACTGAAGCTTTCTTT.

V and J are TRBV5-1 and TRBJ2-5, with D tentatively TRBD2 (6 bases). The CDR3 spans 15 residues. In germline, CDR1 is SGHRS, CDR2 YFSETQ. V shed 2 bases and J shed 5 bases, with 16 bases lying between them. CDR3 nucleotides: TGCGCCAGCAGCTTTACGGGGCCGGCGGGGGAGACCCAGTACTTC. It specifies CASSFTGPAGETQYF.

The V and J genes are TRBV5-4 and TRBJ2-3; tentative D call: TRBD2 (6 bases). The V and J ends lost 4 bases and 4 bases respectively, with 10 bases between them. Germline V gene lookup returns CDR1 SGHNT and CDR2 YYREEE (reference sequence). The CDR3 is 13 amino acids. Here the CDR3 reads CASSLLASDTQYF. The CDR3 DNA follows: TGTGCCAGCAGCCTACTAGCTTCAGATACGCAGTATTTT.

This clone was detected once. This chain connects TRBV5-5 to TRBJ1-2; 7 bases are shared with TRBD1. Germline V gene sequence: CDR1 SGHKS, CDR2 YYEKEE (reference sequence). V dropped 1 base and J dropped 1; count of bases not matched to a gene: 7. This CDR3 spans 16 amino acids. The CDR3 region is CASSLLGPGGNYGYTF. The CDR3 DNA follows: TGTGCCAGCAGCTTGCTCGGCCCAGGGGGTAACTATGGCTACACCTTC.

This clone showed up just once. The chain couples TRBV2 to TRBJ1-5; no definite D call. CDR1 and CDR2 from the germline V gene are SNHLY and FYNNEI. The V end was cut by 3 bases, the J end by 0 bases, with 12 bases between. The CDR3 is 16 amino acids. CDR3 loop: CASSEWSGYSNQPQHF. CDR3 nucleotides: TGTGCCAGCAGTGAGTGGTCCGGGTATAGCAATCAGCCCCAGCATTTT.

The chain couples TRBV5-4 to TRBJ2-6; 7 positions match TRBD1. V was clipped by 2 bases and J by 3 bases; unmatched bases: 5. This CDR3 comprises 16 residues. Germline lookup yields CDR1 SGHNT and CDR2 YYREEE (reference sequence). CDR3 sequence (DNA): TGTGCCAGCAGCTTAGGGGGCTCGGGTGGGGCCAACGTCCTGACTTTC. This translates into CASSLGGSGGANVLTF. Full variable domain (rest looked up from reference TRBV5-4 and TRBJ2-6): ETGVTQSPTHLIKTRGQQVTLRCSSQSGHNTVSWYQQALGQGPQFIFQYYREEENGRGNFPPRFSGLQFPNYSSELNVNALELDDSALYLCASSLGGSGGANVLTFGAGSRLTVL.

The chain recombines TRBV5-6 with TRBJ2-7, with D tentatively TRBD1 (5 bases). V lost 4 bases to trimming and J lost 2 bases, with 16 bases between them. CDR3 size: 15 residues. From germline, CDR1 is SGHDT and CDR2 YYEEEE. CDR3 in DNA: TGTGCCAGCAGCCATCTCCCAGGGAACCCCTACGAGCAGTACTTC. As protein: CASSHLPGNPYEQYF.

The rearrangement uses TRBV7-9 and TRBJ2-1, with 13 bases that match TRBD2. CDR1 SEHNR and CDR2 FQNEAQ come from the germline V gene (reference sequence). V lost 6 bases, J lost 4 bases, and 3 bases stayed unmatched. The CDR3 contains 15 residues. CDR3 DNA: TGTGCCAGCAGTGGACTAGCGGGAGAATACAATGAGCAGTTCTTC. Translated: CASSGLAGEYNEQFF.